This T cell receptor beta chain derives from a study of T cells in Graves' hyperthyroidism and ophthalmopathy. Exclusions: uncontrolled infection, other autoimmune disease, pregnancy, lactation. Diagnoses were made from clinical symptoms, serum measures (thyroxine and TRAb), thyroid ultrasound and orbital computed tomography. PBMCs came from about 10 ml fresh peripheral blood. This clonotype was picked up many times. What it recognizes is unknown. RNA transcripts gave rise to amplified TCR beta CDR3 regions. RT-PCR in the first round (using the HTBI primer set) targeted the TCR CDR3. TCRdb called the multiplex PCR reads again in MiXCR, with one record for every CDR3 protein. This table holds around 270,000 distinct CDR3 sequences, roughly 18% found once. The CDR3 spans 16 residues. Trimming cost V 5 bases and J 1 base, with 15 bases left between them. Study results and limitations: Clonotypes that were expanded in thyroid above 0.001 mostly appeared in blood too.

The receptor comes from a man between 45 and 60 years old with Graves' ophthalmopathy. The sequenced sample consisted of blood. J is TRBJ2-1 and V is TRBV12-3 or TRBV12-4; D tentatively reads TRBD1 or TRBD2 (5 bases each). The CDR3: CASSPRGAGSYNEQFF. CDR3 nucleotides: TGTGCCAGCAGTCCTCGGGGCGCTGGATCCTACAATGAGCAGTTCTTC.